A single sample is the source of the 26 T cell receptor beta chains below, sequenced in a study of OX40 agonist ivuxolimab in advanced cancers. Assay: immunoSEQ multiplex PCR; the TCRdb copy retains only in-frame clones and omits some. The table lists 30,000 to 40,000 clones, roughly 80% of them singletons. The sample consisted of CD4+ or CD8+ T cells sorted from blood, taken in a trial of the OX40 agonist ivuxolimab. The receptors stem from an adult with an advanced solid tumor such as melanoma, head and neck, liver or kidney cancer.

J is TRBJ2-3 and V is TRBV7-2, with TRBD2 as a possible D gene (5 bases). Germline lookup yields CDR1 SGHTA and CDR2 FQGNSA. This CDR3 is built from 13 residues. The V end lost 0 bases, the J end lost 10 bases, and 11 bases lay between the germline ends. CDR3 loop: CASSLAPGKAQYF. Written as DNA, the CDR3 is TGTGCCAGCAGCTTAGCCCCCGGGAAGGCGCAGTATTTT.

The CDR3 region is CASSRASGHTGELFF. The CDR3 DNA reads as TGTGCCAGCAGCAGAGCTAGCGGGCACACCGGGGAGCTGTTTTTT. The V call is TRBV7-8, the J call TRBJ2-2; 8 bases fit TRBD2. There are 15 residues in the CDR3. The germline V gene has CDR1 SGHVS and CDR2 FQNEAQ. Unmatched junction bases numbered 5, after V lost 5 bases and J lost 3 bases.

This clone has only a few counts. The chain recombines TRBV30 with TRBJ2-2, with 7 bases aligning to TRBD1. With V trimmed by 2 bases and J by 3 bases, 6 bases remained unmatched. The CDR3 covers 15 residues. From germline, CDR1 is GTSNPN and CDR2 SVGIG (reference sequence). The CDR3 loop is CAWSSLTGHTGELFF. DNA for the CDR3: TGTGCCTGGAGTTCGCTGACAGGGCACACCGGGGAGCTGTTTTTT.

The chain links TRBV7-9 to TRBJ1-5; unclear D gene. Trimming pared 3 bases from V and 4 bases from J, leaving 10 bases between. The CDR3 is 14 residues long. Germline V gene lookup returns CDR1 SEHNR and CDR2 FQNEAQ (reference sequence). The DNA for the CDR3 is TGTGCCAGCAGCTTCTACGGGCCGAATCAGCCCCAGCATTTT. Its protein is CASSFYGPNQPQHF.

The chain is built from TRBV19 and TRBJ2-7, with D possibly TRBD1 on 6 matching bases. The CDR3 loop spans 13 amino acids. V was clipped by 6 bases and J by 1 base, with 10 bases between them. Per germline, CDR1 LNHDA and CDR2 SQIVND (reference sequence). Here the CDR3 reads CASSKTGSYEQYF. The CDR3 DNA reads TGTGCCAGTAGCAAAACAGGGTCCTACGAGCAGTACTTC.

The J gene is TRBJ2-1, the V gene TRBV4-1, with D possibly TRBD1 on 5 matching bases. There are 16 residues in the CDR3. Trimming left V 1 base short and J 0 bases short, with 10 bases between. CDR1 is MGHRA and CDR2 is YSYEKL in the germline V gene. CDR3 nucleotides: TGCGCCAGCAGCCAAGTTGGGGCGAGCTCCTACAATGAGCAGTTCTTC. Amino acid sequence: CASSQVGASSYNEQFF.

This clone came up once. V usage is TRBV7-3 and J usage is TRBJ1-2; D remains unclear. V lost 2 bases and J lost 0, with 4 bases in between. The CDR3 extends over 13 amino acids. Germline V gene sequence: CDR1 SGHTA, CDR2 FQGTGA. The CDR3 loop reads CASSLAANYGYTF. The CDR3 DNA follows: TGTGCCAGCAGCTTAGCAGCTAACTATGGCTACACCTTC. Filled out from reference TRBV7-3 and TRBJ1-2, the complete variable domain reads GAGVSQTPSNKVTEKGKYVELRCDPISGHTALYWYRQSLGQGPEFLIYFQGTGAADDSGLPNDRFFAVRPEGSVSTLKIQRTERGDSAVYLCASSLAANYGYTFGSGTRLTVV.

The CDR3 nucleotides are TGTGCCAGCAGCCGCCGGGAAGGGGGCAATGGCTACACCTTC. It codes for CASSRREGGNGYTF. The rearrangement joins TRBV7-2 to TRBJ1-2, with 7 bases matching TRBD1. V was pared by 5 bases and J by 6 bases, with 9 bases of the junction left unmatched. The CDR3 has 14 amino acids. The V gene's germline CDR1 is SGHTA and CDR2 FQGNSA.

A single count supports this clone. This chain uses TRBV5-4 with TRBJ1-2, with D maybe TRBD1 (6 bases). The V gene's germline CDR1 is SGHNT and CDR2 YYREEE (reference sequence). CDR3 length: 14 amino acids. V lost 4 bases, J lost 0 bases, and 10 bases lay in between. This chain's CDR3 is CASSRTASNYGYTF. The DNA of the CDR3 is TGTGCCAGCAGCCGGACAGCTTCTAACTATGGCTACACCTTC. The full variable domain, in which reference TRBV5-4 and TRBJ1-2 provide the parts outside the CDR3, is ETGVTQSPTHLIKTRGQQVTLRCSSQSGHNTVSWYQQALGQGPQFIFQYYREEENGRGNFPPRFSGLQFPNYSSELNVNALELDDSALYLCASSRTASNYGYTFGSGTRLTVV.

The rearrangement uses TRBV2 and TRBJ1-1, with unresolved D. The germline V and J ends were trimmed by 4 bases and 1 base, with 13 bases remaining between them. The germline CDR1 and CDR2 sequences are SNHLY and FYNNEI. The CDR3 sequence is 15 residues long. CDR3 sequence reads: CASSAETLGNTEAFF. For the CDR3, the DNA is TGTGCCAGCAGTGCGGAAACCCTGGGGAACACTGAAGCTTTCTTT.

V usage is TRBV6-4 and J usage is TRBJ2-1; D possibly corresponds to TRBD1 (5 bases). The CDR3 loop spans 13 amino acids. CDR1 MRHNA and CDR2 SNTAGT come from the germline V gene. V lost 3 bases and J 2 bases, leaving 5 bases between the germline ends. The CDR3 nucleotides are TGTGCCAGCAGTGAACAGGCCTACAATGAGCAGTTCTTC. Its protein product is CASSEQAYNEQFF.

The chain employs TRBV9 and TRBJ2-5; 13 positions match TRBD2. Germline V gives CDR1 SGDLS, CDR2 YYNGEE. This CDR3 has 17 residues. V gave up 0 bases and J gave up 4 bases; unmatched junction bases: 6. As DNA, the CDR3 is TGTGCCAGCAGCGTAGCCCCGGGACTAGCGGGGTCAGAGACCCAGTACTTC. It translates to CASSVAPGLAGSETQYF.

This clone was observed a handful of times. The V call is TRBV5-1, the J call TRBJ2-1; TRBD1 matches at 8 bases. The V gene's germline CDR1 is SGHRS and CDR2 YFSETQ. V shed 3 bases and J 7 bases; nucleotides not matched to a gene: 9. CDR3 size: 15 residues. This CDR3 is CASSSQGALGNEQFF. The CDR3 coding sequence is TGCGCCAGCAGCTCCCAGGGGGCTCTGGGTAATGAGCAGTTCTTC.

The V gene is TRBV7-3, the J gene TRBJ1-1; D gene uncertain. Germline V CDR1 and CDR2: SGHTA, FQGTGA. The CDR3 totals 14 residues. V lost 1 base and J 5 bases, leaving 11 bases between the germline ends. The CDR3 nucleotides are TGTGCCAGCAGCTTAATGGCGGAATCTACTGAAGCTTTCTTT. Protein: CASSLMAESTEAFF. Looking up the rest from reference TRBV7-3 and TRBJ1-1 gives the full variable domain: GAGVSQTPSNKVTEKGKYVELRCDPISGHTALYWYRQSLGQGPEFLIYFQGTGAADDSGLPNDRFFAVRPEGSVSTLKIQRTERGDSAVYLCASSLMAESTEAFFGQGTRLTVV.

The CDR3 protein is CASSSKLAGVGAGELFF. CDR3 nucleotide sequence: TGTGCCAGCAGCTCTAAACTAGCGGGAGTGGGGGCCGGGGAGCTGTTTTTT. V is TRBV11-1 and J is TRBJ2-2; TRBD2 matches at 11 bases. CDR1 and CDR2 (germline): SGHAT, FQDESV (reference sequence). The CDR3 contains 17 residues. The J segment lost 6 bases and the V segment lost 4 bases, leaving 10 bases of the junction unmatched.

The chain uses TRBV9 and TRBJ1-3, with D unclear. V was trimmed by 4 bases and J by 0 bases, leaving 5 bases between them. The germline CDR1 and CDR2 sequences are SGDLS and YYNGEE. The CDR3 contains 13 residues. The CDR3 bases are TGTGCCAGCAGCAGCTTCTCTGGAAACACCATATATTTT. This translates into CASSSFSGNTIYF. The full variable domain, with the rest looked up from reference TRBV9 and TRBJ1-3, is DSGVTQTPKHLITATGQRVTLRCSPRSGDLSVYWYQQSLDQGLQFLIQYYNGEERAKGNILERFSAQQFPDLHSELNLSSLELGDSALYFCASSSFSGNTIYFGEGSWLTVV.

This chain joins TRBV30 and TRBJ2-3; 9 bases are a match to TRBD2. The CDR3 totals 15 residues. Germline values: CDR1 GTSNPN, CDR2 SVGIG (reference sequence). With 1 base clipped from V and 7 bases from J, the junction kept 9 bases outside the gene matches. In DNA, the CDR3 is TGTGCCTGGAGTGGGCAAGCGGGAGGATATAATACGCAGTATTTT. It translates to CAWSGQAGGYNTQYF.

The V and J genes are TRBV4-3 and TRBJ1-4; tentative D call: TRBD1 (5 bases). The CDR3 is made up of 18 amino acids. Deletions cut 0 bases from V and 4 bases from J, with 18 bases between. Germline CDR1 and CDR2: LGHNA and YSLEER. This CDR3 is CASSQDTPRDTGNEKLFF. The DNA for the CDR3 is TGCGCCAGCAGCCAAGACACCCCCAGGGATACGGGTAATGAAAAACTGTTTTTT.

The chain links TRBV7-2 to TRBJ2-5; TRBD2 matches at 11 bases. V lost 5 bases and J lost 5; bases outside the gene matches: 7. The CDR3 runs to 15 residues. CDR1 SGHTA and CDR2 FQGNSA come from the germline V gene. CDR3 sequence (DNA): TGTGCCAGCAGCCCCCGGGTAGCGGGGGGGGAGACCCAGTACTTC. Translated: CASSPRVAGGETQYF.

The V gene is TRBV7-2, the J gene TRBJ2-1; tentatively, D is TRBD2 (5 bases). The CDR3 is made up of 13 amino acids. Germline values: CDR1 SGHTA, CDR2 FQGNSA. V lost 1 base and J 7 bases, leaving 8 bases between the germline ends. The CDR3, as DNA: TGTGCCAGCAGCTTAGAGGGAGTAAATGAGCAGTTCTTC. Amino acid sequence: CASSLEGVNEQFF.

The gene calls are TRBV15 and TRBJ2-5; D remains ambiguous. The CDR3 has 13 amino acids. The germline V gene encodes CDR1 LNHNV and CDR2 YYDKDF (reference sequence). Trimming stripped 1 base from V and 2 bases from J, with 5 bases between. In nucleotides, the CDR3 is TGTGCCACCAGCAGAGGACTGCAAGAGACCCAGTACTTC. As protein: CATSRGLQETQYF.

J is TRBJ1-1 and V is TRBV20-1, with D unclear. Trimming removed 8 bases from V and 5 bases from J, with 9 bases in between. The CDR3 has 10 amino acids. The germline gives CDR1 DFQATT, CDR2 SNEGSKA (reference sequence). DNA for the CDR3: TGCAGTCCGCTAGGTACTGAAGCTTTCTTT. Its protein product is CSPLGTEAFF.

This CDR3 reads CASRSPGTTDTQYF. CDR3 DNA: TGTGCCAGCCGATCCCCAGGTACAACAGATACGCAGTATTTT. The gene calls are TRBV19 and TRBJ2-3; D uncertain. V was trimmed by 9 bases and J by 3 bases, leaving 16 bases between them. CDR3 size: 14 residues. Germline V gene data show CDR1 as LNHDA and CDR2 as SQIVND (reference sequence). Supplemented by reference TRBV19 and TRBJ2-3, the full variable domain reads DGGITQSPKYLFRKEGQNVTLSCEQNLNHDAMYWYRQDPGQGLRLIYYSQIVNDFQKGDIAEGYSVSREKKESFPLTVTSAQKNPTAFYLCASRSPGTTDTQYFGPGTRLTVL.

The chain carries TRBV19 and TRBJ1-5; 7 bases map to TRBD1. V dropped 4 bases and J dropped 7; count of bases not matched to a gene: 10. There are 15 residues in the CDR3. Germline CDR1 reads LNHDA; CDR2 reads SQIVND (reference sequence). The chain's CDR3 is CASSKGGDSWQPQHF. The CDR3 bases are TGTGCCAGTAGTAAAGGCGGGGACAGTTGGCAGCCCCAGCATTTT.

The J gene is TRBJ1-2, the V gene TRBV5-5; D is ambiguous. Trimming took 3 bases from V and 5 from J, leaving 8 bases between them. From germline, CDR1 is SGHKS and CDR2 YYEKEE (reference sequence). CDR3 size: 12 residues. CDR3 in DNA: TGTGCCAGCAGCTCGGCGGCGTATGGCTACACCTTC. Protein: CASSSAAYGYTF.

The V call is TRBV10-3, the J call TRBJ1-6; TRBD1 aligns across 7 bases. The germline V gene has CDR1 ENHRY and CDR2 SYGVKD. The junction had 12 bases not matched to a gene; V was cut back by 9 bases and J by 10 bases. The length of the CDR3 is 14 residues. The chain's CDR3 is CAIRKGGAESPLHF. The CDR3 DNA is TGTGCCATTCGAAAAGGGGGCGCGGAGTCACCCCTCCACTTT.